This T cell receptor (beta chain) was obtained from a study of cytomegalovirus exposure and HLA in healthy donors. As for this clone: As yet, its antigen is unknown.

Study-level findings and limits: Some V segments, including TRBV6-2 and TRBV6-3, were excluded as indistinguishable.

The V gene's germline CDR1 is SGHRS and CDR2 YFSETQ. V dropped 3 bases and J dropped 5; count of bases not matched to a gene: 2. CDR3 size: 13 residues. With 60 Vbeta and 13 Jbeta primers, the PCR was carried out. The method was immunoSEQ multiplex PCR; TCRdb's version includes in-frame clones alone and lacks a portion of them. The data contain under 200,000 clones, over 75% of them singletons. Sequenced material: PBMCs. The chain uses TRBV5-1 and TRBJ2-7, with 10 bases matching TRBD2. This clonotype was obtained from a female donor in good health and CMV-seronegative. CDR3 protein: CASSSGTSDEQYF. CDR3 sequence (DNA): TGCGCCAGCAGCTCTGGGACTAGCGACGAGCAGTACTTC.